Following are 4 T cell receptor beta chains from one sample sequenced in a study of T cell repertoires in cytomegalovirus infection. Their antigen targets remain unknown. TCRdb itself ran the reads through MiXCR, one entry per CDR3 protein. The repertoire includes 700,000 to 850,000 distinct CDR3 sequences, about 33% of them detected once, and 9.5% to 15% sits in the top ten. The source was cultured CD8+ T cells from PBMCs, collected from culture after CMV antigen stimulation. These receptors originate from a human donor in good health (CMV status not recorded). Some clones in this sample may be carry-over from other donors' samples.

This chain links TRBV10-3 with TRBJ2-5; tentatively, D is TRBD1 or TRBD2 (5 bases each). Trimming shortened V by 4 bases and J by 4 bases, and 19 bases separated the two germline ends. The CDR3 runs to 16 residues. Germline V gene lookup returns CDR1 ENHRY and CDR2 SYGVKD. The CDR3 DNA is TGTGCCATCAGTGGGGACGTCGGGCGTTTTGGAGAGACCCAGTACTTC. As protein: CAISGDVGRFGETQYF.

Points on this clonotype: A read error is possible here, since a much larger clone lies one base away. The chain uses TRBV20-1 and TRBJ2-1; TRBD2 is a possible D gene (7 bases). CDR3 length equals 13 residues. CDR1 is DFQATT, CDR2 SNEGSKA, per germline (reference sequence). This CDR3 reads CRARGGGGNEQFF. The CDR3 DNA reads TGCCGTGCTAGGGGAGGGGGGGGGAATGAGCAGTTCTTC.

The rearrangement joins TRBV27 to TRBJ2-5, with TRBD1 identical over 8 bases. This CDR3 is built from 13 residues. After removal of 6 bases from V and 12 bases from J, the junction contained 12 bases not matched to a gene. The germline CDR1 and CDR2 sequences are MNHEY and SMNVEV (reference sequence). CDR3 in amino acids: CASSLGQGGAKYF. In DNA, the CDR3 is TGTGCCAGCAGCCTCGGACAGGGTGGGGCTAAGTACTTC.

Notes on this clonotype: Mismatch with germline at one junction end may stem from a read error. CDR3 sequence: CTSSQGAPEAFF. In DNA, the CDR3 is TGCACCAGCAGCCAAGGGGCCCCTGAAGCTTTCTTT. This chain connects TRBV4-1 to TRBJ1-1; D possibly corresponds to TRBD1 (5 bases). This CDR3 is built from 12 residues. CDR1 MGHRA and CDR2 YSYEKL come from the germline V gene.